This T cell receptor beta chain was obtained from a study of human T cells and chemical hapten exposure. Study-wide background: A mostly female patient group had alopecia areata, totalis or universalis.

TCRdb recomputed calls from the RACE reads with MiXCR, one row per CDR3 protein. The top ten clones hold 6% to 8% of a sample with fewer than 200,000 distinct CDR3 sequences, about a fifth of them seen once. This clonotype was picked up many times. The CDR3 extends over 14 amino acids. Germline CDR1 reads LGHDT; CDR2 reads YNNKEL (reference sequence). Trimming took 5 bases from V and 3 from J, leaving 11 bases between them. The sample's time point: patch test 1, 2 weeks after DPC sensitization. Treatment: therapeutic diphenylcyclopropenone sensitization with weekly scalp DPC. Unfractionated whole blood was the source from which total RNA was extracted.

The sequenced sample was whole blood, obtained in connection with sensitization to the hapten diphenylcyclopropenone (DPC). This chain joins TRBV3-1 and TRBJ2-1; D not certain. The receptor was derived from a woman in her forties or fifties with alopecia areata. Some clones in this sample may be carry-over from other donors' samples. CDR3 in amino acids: CASSVFRNYNEQFF. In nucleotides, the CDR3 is TGTGCCAGCAGCGTCTTTCGGAACTACAATGAGCAGTTCTTC.